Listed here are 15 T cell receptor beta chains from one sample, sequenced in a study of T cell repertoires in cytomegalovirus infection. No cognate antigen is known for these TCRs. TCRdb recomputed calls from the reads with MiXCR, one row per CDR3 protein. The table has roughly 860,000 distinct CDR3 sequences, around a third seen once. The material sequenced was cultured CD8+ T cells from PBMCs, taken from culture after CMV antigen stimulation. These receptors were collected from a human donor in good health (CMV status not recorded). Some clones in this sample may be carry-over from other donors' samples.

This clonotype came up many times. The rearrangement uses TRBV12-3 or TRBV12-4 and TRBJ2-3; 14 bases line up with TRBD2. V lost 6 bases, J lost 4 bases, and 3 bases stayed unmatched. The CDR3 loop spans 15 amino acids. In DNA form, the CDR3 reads TGTGCCAGCAGCCCGACTAGCGGGGGGGCAGATACGCAGTATTTT. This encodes CASSPTSGGADTQYF.

The CDR3 nucleotides read TGTGCCAGCAGCTTACCTAGATCAGGGGGCACAGATACGCAGTATTTT. This translates into CASSLPRSGGTDTQYF. This sequence joins TRBV7-9 and TRBJ2-3; possibly TRBD1 for D (6 bases). The V gene's germline CDR1 is SEHNR and CDR2 FQNEAQ (reference sequence). There are 16 residues in the CDR3. V gave up 2 bases and J gave up 1 base, with 13 bases separating them.

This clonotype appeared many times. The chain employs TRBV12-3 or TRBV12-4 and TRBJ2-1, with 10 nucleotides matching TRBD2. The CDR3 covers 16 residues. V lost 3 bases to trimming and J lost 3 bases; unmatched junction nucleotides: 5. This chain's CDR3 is CASSLQRGGLYNEQFF. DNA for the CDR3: TGTGCCAGCAGTTTGCAGCGGGGGGGCCTCTACAATGAGCAGTTCTTC.

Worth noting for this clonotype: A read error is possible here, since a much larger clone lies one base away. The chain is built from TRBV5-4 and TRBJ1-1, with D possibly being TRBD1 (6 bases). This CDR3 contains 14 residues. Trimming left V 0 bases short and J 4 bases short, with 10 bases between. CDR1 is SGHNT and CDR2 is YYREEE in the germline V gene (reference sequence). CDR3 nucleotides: TGTGCCAGCAGCTTGGTGGGGGGGGCCACTGAAGCTTTCTTT. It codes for CASSLVGGATEAFF. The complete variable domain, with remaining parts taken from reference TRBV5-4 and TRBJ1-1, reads ETGVTQSPTHLIKTRGQQVTLRCSSQSGHNTVSWYQQALGQGPQFIFQYYREEENGRGNFPPRFSGLQFPNYSSELNVNALELDDSALYLCASSLVGGATEAFFGQGTRLTVV.

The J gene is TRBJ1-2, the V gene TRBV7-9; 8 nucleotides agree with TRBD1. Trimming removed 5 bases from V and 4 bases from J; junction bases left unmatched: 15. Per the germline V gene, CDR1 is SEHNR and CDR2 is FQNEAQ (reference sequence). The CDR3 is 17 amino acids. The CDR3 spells CASSTRNRDRRGYGYTF. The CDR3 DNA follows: TGTGCCAGCAGCACCCGTAACCGGGACAGGAGAGGCTATGGCTACACCTTC.

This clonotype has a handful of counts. CDR3 sequence reads: CATKAGTVNTEAFF. The CDR3 coding sequence is TGTGCCACCAAAGCCGGGACAGTGAACACTGAAGCTTTCTTT. V usage is TRBV27 and J usage is TRBJ1-1; 7 nucleotides align to TRBD1. The junction had 8 bases not matched to a gene; V was cut back by 10 bases and J by 0 bases. This CDR3 region has 14 residues. The germline gives CDR1 MNHEY, CDR2 SMNVEV (reference sequence).

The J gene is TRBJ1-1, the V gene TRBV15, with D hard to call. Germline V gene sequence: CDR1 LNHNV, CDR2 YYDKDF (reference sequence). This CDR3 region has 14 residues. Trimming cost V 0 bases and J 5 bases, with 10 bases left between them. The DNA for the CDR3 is TGTGCCACCAGCAGAGATCGGGCAGTTACTGAAGCTTTCTTT. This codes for CATSRDRAVTEAFF.

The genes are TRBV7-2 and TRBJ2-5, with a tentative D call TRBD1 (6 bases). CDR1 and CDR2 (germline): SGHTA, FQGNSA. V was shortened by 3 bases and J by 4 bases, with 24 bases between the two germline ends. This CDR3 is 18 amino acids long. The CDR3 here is CASSLGDRRGVGGETQYF. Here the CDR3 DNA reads TGTGCCAGCAGCTTGGGGGATCGCAGGGGAGTTGGAGGAGAGACCCAGTACTTC.

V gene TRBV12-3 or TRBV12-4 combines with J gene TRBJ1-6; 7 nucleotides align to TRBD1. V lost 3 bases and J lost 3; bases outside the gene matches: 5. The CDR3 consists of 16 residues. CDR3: CASSFITGDYNSPLHF. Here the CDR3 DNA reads TGTGCCAGCAGTTTCATAACAGGGGACTATAATTCACCCCTCCACTTT.

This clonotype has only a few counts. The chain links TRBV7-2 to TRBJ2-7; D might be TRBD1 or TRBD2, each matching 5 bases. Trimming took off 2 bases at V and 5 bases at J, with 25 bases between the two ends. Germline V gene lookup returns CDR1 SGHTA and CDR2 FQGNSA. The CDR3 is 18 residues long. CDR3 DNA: TGTGCCAGCAGCTTAAGGCTGGACCAATTTCCACGGGGCCACGAGCAGTACTTC. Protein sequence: CASSLRLDQFPRGHEQYF. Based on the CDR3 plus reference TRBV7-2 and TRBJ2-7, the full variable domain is GAGVSQSPSNKVTEKGKDVELRCDPISGHTALYWYRQSLGQGLEFLIYFQGNSAPDKSGLPSDRFSAERTGGSVSTLTIQRTQQEDSAVYLCASSLRLDQFPRGHEQYFGPGTRLTVT.

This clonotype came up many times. The CDR3 loop reads CASSQVLALSTDTQYF. CDR3 bases: TGCGCCAGCAGCCAAGTTCTAGCTTTATCCACAGATACGCAGTATTTT. The rearrangement uses TRBV4-1 and TRBJ2-3; D is possibly TRBD2 (5 bases). Germline V gene data show CDR1 as MGHRA and CDR2 as YSYEKL. The germline V and J ends were trimmed by 1 base and 2 bases, with 13 bases remaining between them. The CDR3 runs 16 residues.

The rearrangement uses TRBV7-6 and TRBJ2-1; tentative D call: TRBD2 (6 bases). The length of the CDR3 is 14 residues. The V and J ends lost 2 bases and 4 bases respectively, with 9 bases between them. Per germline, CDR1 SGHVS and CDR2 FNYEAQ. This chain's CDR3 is CASSLSLAYNEQFF. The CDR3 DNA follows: TGTGCCAGCAGCTTATCTCTAGCGTACAATGAGCAGTTCTTC. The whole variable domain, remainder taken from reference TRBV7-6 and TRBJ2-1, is GAGVSQSPRYKVTKRGQDVALRCDPISGHVSLYWYRQALGQGPEFLTYFNYEAQQDKSGLPNDRFSAERPEGSISTLTIQRTEQRDSAMYRCASSLSLAYNEQFFGPGTRLTVL.

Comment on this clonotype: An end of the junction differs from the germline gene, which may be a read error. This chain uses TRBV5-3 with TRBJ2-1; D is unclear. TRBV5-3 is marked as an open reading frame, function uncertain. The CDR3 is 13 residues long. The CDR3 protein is CASSFLRYNEQFF. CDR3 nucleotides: TGTGCCAGCAGCTTTCTGCGGTACAATGAGCAGTTCTTC.

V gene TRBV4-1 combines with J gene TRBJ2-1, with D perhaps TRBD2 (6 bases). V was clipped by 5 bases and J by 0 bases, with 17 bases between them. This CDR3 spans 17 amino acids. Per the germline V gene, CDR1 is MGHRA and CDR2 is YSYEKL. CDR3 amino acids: CASSAVTSLGSYNEQFF. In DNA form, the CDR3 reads TGCGCCAGCAGCGCGGTGACTAGTCTGGGCTCCTACAATGAGCAGTTCTTC.

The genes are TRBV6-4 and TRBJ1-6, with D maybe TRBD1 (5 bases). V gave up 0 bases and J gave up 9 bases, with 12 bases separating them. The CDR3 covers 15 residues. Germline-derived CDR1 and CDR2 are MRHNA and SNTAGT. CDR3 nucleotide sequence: TGTGCCAGCAGTGACTCACCGGGACCGGGTTCACCCCTCCACTTT. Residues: CASSDSPGPGSPLHF.